This is a list of T cell receptor beta chains from one sample in a study of CD8 T cells in Susac syndrome. TCRdb itself ran the immunoSEQ multiplex PCR reads through MiXCR, one entry per CDR3 protein. The sample carries about 52,000 distinct CDR3 sequences, just over 90% recorded once. The source material was CD8+ T cells from PBMCs. These TCRs come from a human donor with multiple sclerosis. Each CDR3 is given with its conserved first and last residue. Fields, in order: D gene, J gene, clone size, V gene, CDR3 protein, CDR3 DNA. The D gene is left open where the match is weak. Size values are once, few and many counts, or a class for expanded clones, and some rows have none.

D: .; J: TRBJ2-7; size: .; V: TRBV28; CDR3: CASSTDSYEQYF; DNA: TGTGCCAGCAGTACGGACAGCTACGAGCAGTACTTC
D: TRBD1; J: TRBJ2-7; size: .; V: TRBV2; CDR3: CASSEDDRGPSYEQYF; DNA: TGTGCCAGCAGTGAGGACGACAGGGGGCCCTCCTACGAGCAGTACTTC
D: .; J: TRBJ2-5; size: .; V: TRBV2; CDR3: CASSEATEQTQETQYF; DNA: TGTGCCAGCAGTGAAGCGACGGAGCAGACCCAAGAGACCCAGTACTTC
D: .; J: TRBJ2-7; size: once; V: TRBV9; CDR3: CASSVEGSYEQYF; DNA: TGTGCCAGCAGCGTAGAGGGGTCCTACGAGCAGTACTTC
D: .; J: TRBJ2-5; size: .; V: TRBV12-3/TRBV12-4; CDR3: CASSSQRVQETQYF; DNA: TGTGCCAGCAGTTCTCAGCGGGTCCAAGAGACCCAGTACTTC
D: .; J: TRBJ2-7; size: .; V: TRBV29-1; CDR3: CSVDTGTGDEQYF; DNA: TGCAGCGTAGACACCGGGACGGGCGACGAGCAGTACTTC
D: .; J: TRBJ2-2; size: once; V: TRBV3-1; CDR3: CASSQDVGGSGELFF; DNA: TGTGCCAGCAGCCAAGACGTCGGGGGCTCGGGGGAGCTGTTTTTT
D: .; J: TRBJ1-1; size: .; V: TRBV30; CDR3: CAWSVLWAANTEAFF; DNA: TGTGCCTGGAGTGTACTATGGGCAGCGAACACTGAAGCTTTCTTT
D: .; J: TRBJ1-1; size: .; V: TRBV24-1; CDR3: CATSEFQGMNTEAFF; DNA: TGTGCCACCAGTGAGTTTCAGGGGATGAACACTGAAGCTTTCTTT
D: TRBD1; J: TRBJ1-2; size: .; V: TRBV4-3; CDR3: CASSHFMTGNSGYTF; DNA: TGCGCCAGCAGCCACTTCATGACAGGGAATTCTGGCTACACCTTC
D: .; J: TRBJ2-2; size: .; V: TRBV6-4; CDR3: CASSDSIQNTGELFF; DNA: TGTGCCAGCAGTGACTCGATACAGAACACCGGGGAGCTGTTTTTT
D: .; J: TRBJ1-1; size: .; V: TRBV28; CDR3: CASSGGRGTEAFF; DNA: TGTGCCAGCAGCGGGGGTCGTGGCACTGAAGCTTTCTTT
D: .; J: TRBJ1-1; size: once; V: TRBV28; CDR3: CASSLEAENTEAFF; DNA: TGTGCCAGCAGTTTAGAGGCGGAGAACACTGAAGCTTTCTTT
D: .; J: TRBJ1-6; size: .; V: TRBV20-1; CDR3: CSARGPPAGAHSPLHF; DNA: TGCAGTGCTAGAGGACCCCCGGCAGGGGCCCATTCACCCCTCCACTTT
D: TRBD1; J: TRBJ1-1; size: .; V: TRBV6-1; CDR3: CARVLTGMNTEAFF; DNA: TGTGCCAGGGTTCTGACAGGGATGAACACTGAAGCTTTCTTT
D: .; J: TRBJ2-2; size: .; V: TRBV6-5; CDR3: CASSYGSGTGELFF; DNA: TGTGCCAGCAGTTACGGGTCCGGCACCGGGGAGCTGTTTTTT
D: .; J: TRBJ2-3; size: .; V: TRBV15; CDR3: CATTFGTGTDTQYF; DNA: TGTGCCACCACCTTTGGAACAGGGACCGATACGCAGTATTTT
D: TRBD1; J: TRBJ2-6; size: once; V: TRBV9; CDR3: CASSAGGPAGANVLTF; DNA: TGTGCCAGCAGCGCAGGGGGCCCCGCTGGGGCCAACGTCCTGACTTTC
D: TRBD2; J: TRBJ2-7; size: .; V: TRBV7-2; CDR3: CASSSGLAGGLGWYEQYF; DNA: TGTGCCAGCAGCTCTGGACTAGCGGGGGGGCTCGGTTGGTACGAGCAGTACTTC
D: .; J: TRBJ2-5; size: .; V: TRBV6-2/TRBV6-3; CDR3: CASSYVETLGAQETQYF; DNA: TGTGCCAGCAGTTACGTCGAGACACTAGGTGCCCAAGAGACCCAGTACTTC
D: .; J: TRBJ2-1; size: .; V: TRBV3-1; CDR3: CASSPPQGSYNEQFF; DNA: TGTGCCAGCAGCCCCCCCCAGGGCTCCTACAATGAGCAGTTCTTC
D: .; J: TRBJ1-5; size: .; V: TRBV27; CDR3: CASRTGYNNQPQHF; DNA: TGTGCCAGCCGCACAGGGTATAACAATCAGCCCCAGCATTTT
D: .; J: TRBJ2-1; size: .; V: TRBV9; CDR3: CASSGGGPLEQFF; DNA: TGTGCCAGCAGCGGGGGTGGCCCCCTCGAGCAGTTCTTC
D: .; J: TRBJ2-3; size: .; V: TRBV7-8; CDR3: CASSFGLTSTDTQYF; DNA: TGTGCCAGCAGCTTCGGACTAACGAGTACAGATACGCAGTATTTT
D: .; J: TRBJ2-7; size: .; V: TRBV7-2; CDR3: CASSFYEQYF; DNA: TGTGCCAGCAGCTTCTACGAGCAGTACTTC
D: TRBD1; J: TRBJ1-5; size: .; V: TRBV16; CDR3: CASSQGQGDQPQHF; DNA: TGTGCCAGCAGCCAAGGACAGGGGGATCAGCCCCAGCATTTT
D: .; J: TRBJ1-5; size: .; V: TRBV7-2; CDR3: CASSKNSNQPQHF; DNA: TGTGCCAGCAGCAAAAATAGCAATCAGCCCCAGCATTTT
D: .; J: TRBJ2-7; size: .; V: TRBV9; CDR3: CASSVDPFYEQYF; DNA: TGTGCCAGCAGCGTAGACCCTTTTTACGAGCAGTACTTC
D: TRBD1; J: TRBJ1-2; size: .; V: TRBV28; CDR3: CASSHWDREANYGYTF; DNA: TGTGCCAGCAGTCATTGGGACAGGGAGGCGAACTATGGCTACACCTTC
D: TRBD1; J: TRBJ2-7; size: .; V: TRBV6-1; CDR3: CASSADRGRIYEQYF; DNA: TGTGCCAGCTCAGCAGACAGGGGGCGAATTTACGAGCAGTACTTC
D: TRBD1; J: TRBJ2-7; size: .; V: TRBV11-2; CDR3: CASSPGTGPGEQYF; DNA: TGTGCCAGCAGTCCGGGGACAGGGCCCGGCGAGCAGTACTTC
D: TRBD1; J: TRBJ2-7; size: .; V: TRBV6-2/TRBV6-3; CDR3: CASFRDSYEQYF; DNA: TGTGCCAGCTTTCGGGACAGTTACGAGCAGTACTTC
D: TRBD1; J: TRBJ1-1; size: once; V: TRBV7-9; CDR3: CASSPLLGQGFTEAFF; DNA: TGTGCCAGCAGCCCACTTCTAGGACAGGGGTTCACTGAAGCTTTCTTT
D: .; J: TRBJ2-1; size: .; V: TRBV30; CDR3: CAWTSEAYNEQFF; DNA: TGTGCCTGGACAAGCGAAGCCTACAATGAGCAGTTCTTC
D: .; J: TRBJ2-7; size: few; V: TRBV27; CDR3: CASSLNPGEHSYEQYF; DNA: TGTGCCAGCAGTTTAAACCCGGGAGAACATTCCTACGAGCAGTACTTC
D: .; J: TRBJ1-1; size: once; V: TRBV3-1; CDR3: CASSQFEGVWAEAFF; DNA: TGTGCCAGCAGCCAATTCGAAGGGGTTTGGGCTGAAGCTTTCTTT
D: .; J: TRBJ2-1; size: .; V: TRBV5-1; CDR3: CASTTSLRNEQFF; DNA: TGCGCCAGCACCACATCCCTACGCAATGAGCAGTTCTTC
D: TRBD2; J: TRBJ2-1; size: .; V: TRBV11-2; CDR3: CASSFELAYNEQFF; DNA: TGTGCCAGCAGCTTCGAACTAGCGTACAATGAGCAGTTCTTC
D: .; J: TRBJ2-1; size: .; V: TRBV7-8; CDR3: CASSLYSGNEQFF; DNA: TGTGCCAGCAGCTTGTATAGCGGCAATGAGCAGTTCTTC
D: .; J: TRBJ2-3; size: .; V: TRBV6-2/TRBV6-3; CDR3: CASSWRDGTDTQYF; DNA: TGTGCCAGCAGTTGGAGGGACGGCACAGATACGCAGTATTTT
D: TRBD1; J: TRBJ1-2; size: .; V: TRBV7-9; CDR3: CASSFSDRAQGYTF; DNA: TGTGCCAGCAGCTTTTCGGACAGGGCTCAGGGCTACACCTTC
D: .; J: TRBJ2-1; size: .; V: TRBV2; CDR3: CASSPVSVHEQFF; DNA: TGTGCCAGCAGCCCTGTTAGCGTACATGAGCAGTTCTTC
D: .; J: TRBJ2-6; size: once; V: TRBV29-1; CDR3: CSVAGHNSGANVLTF; DNA: TGCAGCGTTGCGGGACACAACTCTGGGGCCAACGTCCTGACTTTC
D: .; J: TRBJ1-1; size: .; V: TRBV5-1; CDR3: CASLSGGSDTEAFF; DNA: TGCGCCAGCCTCAGTGGAGGTTCGGACACTGAAGCTTTCTTT
D: TRBD1; J: TRBJ1-4; size: .; V: TRBV12-3/TRBV12-4; CDR3: CASSRDREGTNEKLFF; DNA: TGTGCCAGCAGCCGGGACAGGGAAGGGACTAATGAAAAACTGTTTTTT
D: .; J: TRBJ1-5; size: .; V: TRBV4-1; CDR3: CASSQAPTVNQPQHF; DNA: TGCGCCAGCAGCCAAGCCCCGACGGTGAATCAGCCCCAGCATTTT
D: TRBD1; J: TRBJ2-4; size: .; V: TRBV20-1; CDR3: CSARDPTGVDKNIQYF; DNA: TGCAGTGCTAGAGATCCGACAGGGGTTGACAAAAACATTCAGTACTTC
D: .; J: TRBJ1-1; size: .; V: TRBV3-1; CDR3: CASSQAGGNTEAFF; DNA: TGTGCCAGCAGCCAAGCGGGGGGGAACACTGAAGCTTTCTTT
D: .; J: TRBJ2-5; size: few; V: TRBV7-2; CDR3: CASSPSTDVFEETQYF; DNA: TGTGCCAGCAGCCCCTCCACGGACGTTTTCGAAGAGACCCAGTACTTC
D: .; J: TRBJ1-5; size: .; V: TRBV6-1; CDR3: CASSTSQGSYSNQPQHF; DNA: TGTGCCAGCAGTACATCCCAGGGGAGTTATAGCAATCAGCCCCAGCATTTT
D: .; J: TRBJ1-2; size: .; V: TRBV7-9; CDR3: CASSRTTVYGYTF; DNA: TGTGCCAGCAGCAGAACGACAGTCTATGGCTACACCTTC
D: .; J: TRBJ1-3; size: .; V: TRBV10-3; CDR3: CAIRGAFWRNTIYF; DNA: TGTGCCATCCGCGGGGCTTTCTGGAGAAACACCATATATTTT